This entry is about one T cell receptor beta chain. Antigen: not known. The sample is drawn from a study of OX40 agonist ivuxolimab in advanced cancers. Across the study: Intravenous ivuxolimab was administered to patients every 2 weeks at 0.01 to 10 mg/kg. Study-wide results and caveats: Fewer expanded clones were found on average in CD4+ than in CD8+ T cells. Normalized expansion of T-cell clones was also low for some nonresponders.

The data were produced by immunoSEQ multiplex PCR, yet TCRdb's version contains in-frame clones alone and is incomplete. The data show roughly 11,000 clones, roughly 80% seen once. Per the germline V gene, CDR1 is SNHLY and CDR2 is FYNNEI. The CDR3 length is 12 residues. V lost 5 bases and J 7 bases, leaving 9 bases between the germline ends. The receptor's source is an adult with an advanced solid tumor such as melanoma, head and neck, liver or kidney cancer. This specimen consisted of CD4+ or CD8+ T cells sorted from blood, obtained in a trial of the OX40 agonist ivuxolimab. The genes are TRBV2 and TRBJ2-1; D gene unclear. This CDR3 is CASSLWDNEQFF. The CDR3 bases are TGTGCCAGCAGTTTATGGGATAATGAGCAGTTCTTC.